A single sample gave rise to the 10 T cell receptor beta chains below, sequenced in a study of glioma-infiltrating T cells. Using RNA template, CDR3s of TCR alpha and beta were amplified with iRepertoire arm-PCR. MiXCR was run by TCRdb on the multiplex PCR reads, yielding one entry per CDR3 protein. The sample has more than 350,000 distinct CDR3 sequences; around 45% are singletons. The sequenced sample consisted of glioma tissue, nonneoplastic brain tissue, or PBMCs (not recorded which). Receptors were obtained from a human donor with low-grade glioma or glioblastoma, undergoing nonglioma brain surgery, or in good health (not recorded which).

As to this clonotype: One junction end does not reproduce the germline sequence, and a read error may be involved. This chain links TRBV27 with TRBJ2-3, with 10 bases that match TRBD2. Looked up from germline, CDR1 is MNHEY and CDR2 is SMNVEV (reference sequence). The CDR3 totals 16 residues. The CDR3: CASSLYLAGVSDTQCF. The CDR3 nucleotides are TGTGCTAGCAGTTTGTATCTAGCGGGAGTATCAGATACGCAGTGTTTT.

CDR3 DNA: TGTGCCAGCAGTTTATCGCCTAGACAGGGCGTTAACTATGGCTACACCTTC. Translation: CASSLSPRQGVNYGYTF. The J gene is TRBJ1-2, the V gene TRBV27, with 7 bases that match TRBD1. Trimming cost V 0 bases and J 1 base; bases outside gene matches: 8. The CDR3 runs 17 residues. Germline V CDR1 and CDR2: MNHEY, SMNVEV (reference sequence).

This clonotype was recorded a few times. The chain recombines TRBV3-1 with TRBJ2-1, with 9 bases fitting TRBD2. The germline gives CDR1 LGHDT, CDR2 YNNKEL (reference sequence). The CDR3 runs to 17 residues. The trim removed 2 bases at V and 3 bases at J, leaving 8 bases unmatched. CDR3 amino acids: CASSQRVGLAYYNEQFF. The CDR3 DNA sequence: TGTGCCAGCAGCCAAAGAGTGGGACTAGCCTACTACAATGAGCAGTTCTTC.

The chain carries TRBV5-5 and TRBJ2-7; D is possibly TRBD1 or TRBD2 (5 bases each). This CDR3 is built from 14 residues. Germline CDR1 is SGHKS and CDR2 is YYEKEE (reference sequence). V gave up 2 bases and J gave up 7 bases, with 16 bases separating them. CDR3 loop: CASSLAGPEGEQYF. CDR3 DNA sequence: TGTGCCAGCAGCTTAGCAGGGCCCGAGGGGGAGCAGTACTTC.

This clonotype was detected a few times. This chain uses TRBV4-2 with TRBJ2-2; D unresolved. V lost 8 bases and J 1 base, leaving 11 bases between the germline ends. The CDR3 has 14 residues. Germline V lookup: CDR1 LGHNA, CDR2 YNFKEQ. DNA for the CDR3: TGTGCCAGCGCCCCCGCAGGGAACACCGGGGAGCTGTTTTTT. This encodes CASAPAGNTGELFF.

The genes are TRBV27 and TRBJ2-5, with D uncertain. Germline V gene sequence: CDR1 MNHEY, CDR2 SMNVEV (reference sequence). V shed 6 bases and J shed 1 base, with 18 bases lying between them. There are 16 residues in the CDR3. The CDR3 nucleotides are TGTGCCAGCAGCTTGAGTCCCTTCGGTAGCCAAGAGACCCAGTACTTC. This gives the protein CASSLSPFGSQETQYF.

This clonotype appeared once. The chain uses TRBV20-1 and TRBJ2-7; D assignment may be TRBD1 or TRBD2 (6 bases each). The germline V gene has CDR1 DFQATT and CDR2 SNEGSKA (reference sequence). The CDR3 is 18 amino acids. Deletions cut 6 bases from V and 5 bases from J, with 32 bases between. This CDR3 is CSADRSVWGDTIFDEQYF. CDR3 bases: TGCAGTGCGGATCGGTCCGTGTGGGGGGACACAATATTCGACGAGCAGTACTTC.

This chain connects TRBV4-3 to TRBJ2-2, with TRBD1 identical over 11 bases. The CDR3 totals 16 residues. V dropped 1 base and J dropped 5; count of bases not matched to a gene: 3. Germline V lookup: CDR1 LGHNA, CDR2 YSLEER. In nucleotides, the CDR3 is TGCGCCAGCAGCCAAGGAGGGACAGGGGGAACCGGGGAGCTGTTTTTT. This codes for CASSQGGTGGTGELFF.

With respect to this clonotype: The germline gene is not matched at one end of the junction; a read error may be the cause. The chain carries TRBV6-6 and TRBJ1-2; 9 nucleotides line up with TRBD1. This CDR3 region has 16 residues. Germline V CDR1 and CDR2: MNHNY, SVGAGI (reference sequence). The CDR3 DNA follows: TGTGTCAGCAGAGACTATACCGGGACAGGGAGCAATGGCTACACCTTC. Translated: CVSRDYTGTGSNGYTF.

The rearrangement uses TRBV29-1 and TRBJ1-1; 10 nucleotides agree with TRBD1. The CDR3 totals 14 residues. Germline values: CDR1 SQVTM, CDR2 ANQGSEA. V trimming: 6 bases; J trimming: 3 bases; junction bases outside the gene matches: 7. The CDR3 region is CSVETDRGDTEAFF. The CDR3 DNA reads as TGCAGCGTGGAAACGGACAGGGGGGACACTGAAGCTTTCTTT.